The 32 T cell receptor beta chains below come from one sample, sequenced in a study of cytomegalovirus exposure and HLA in healthy donors. Vbeta (60) and Jbeta (13) primers were used in the PCR. Clones were read by immunoSEQ multiplex PCR, and TCRdb kept only the in-frame ones, dropping some. The table lists more than 95,000 clones, about 76% of them singletons. Material: PBMCs. The receptors stem from a woman between 55 and 75 years old in good health and CMV-seropositive.

The rearrangement uses TRBV11-3 and TRBJ2-1; possibly TRBD1 for D (6 bases). Deletions cut 8 bases from V and 6 bases from J, with 17 bases between. The CDR3 length is 14 residues. Per germline, CDR1 SGHNT and CDR2 YENEEA. CDR3 sequence (DNA): TGTGCCAGCGGCAGGGGACACGGAACCAATGAGCAGTTCTTC. It encodes CASGRGHGTNEQFF.

This chain joins TRBV7-8 and TRBJ1-4, with 9 bases matching TRBD1. Germline assignment: CDR1 SGHVS and CDR2 FQNEAQ. The CDR3 is 16 amino acids. The trim removed 4 bases at V and 5 bases at J, leaving 8 bases unmatched. This CDR3 is CASSSKAGTGNEKLFF. CDR3 bases: TGTGCCAGCAGCTCCAAAGCCGGGACAGGGAATGAAAAACTGTTTTTT.

This clone was observed a single time. V is TRBV6-5 and J is TRBJ2-1; 12 positions match TRBD1. This CDR3 is built from 15 residues. V shed 6 bases, J shed 8 bases, and the junction held 8 bases outside the gene matches. The germline gives CDR1 MNHEY, CDR2 SVGAGI. In DNA, the CDR3 is TGTGCCAGCAGGCCGGGACAGGGGGCGAGTTATGAGCAGTTCTTC. Amino acids: CASRPGQGASYEQFF.

This clone came up once. V and J are TRBV27 and TRBJ1-2, with 10 bases matching TRBD1. Trimming took 8 bases from V and 8 from J; bases not matched to a gene: 11. This CDR3 region has 14 residues. Germline CDR1 is MNHEY and CDR2 is SMNVEV (reference sequence). CDR3 residues: CASCTGTGVSGYTF. The CDR3 region has the DNA TGTGCCAGCTGCACCGGGACAGGGGTCTCCGGCTACACCTTC.

The V call is TRBV19, the J call TRBJ1-6; 11 nucleotides agree with TRBD1. Germline assignment: CDR1 LNHDA and CDR2 SQIVND (reference sequence). V shed 5 bases and J 7 bases; nucleotides not matched to a gene: 7. The CDR3 contains 16 residues. Here the CDR3 DNA reads TGTGCCAGTAGTCTCGGACAGGGGGCGGGAAATTCACCCCTCCACTTT. Its translation is CASSLGQGAGNSPLHF.

V is TRBV5-6 and J is TRBJ1-2; D is ambiguous. The germline V gene encodes CDR1 SGHDT and CDR2 YYEEEE. The CDR3 is 14 residues long. Trimming removed 2 bases at V and 7 bases at J, with 15 bases between. CDR3 loop: CASSFSLEQVGYTF. DNA for the CDR3: TGTGCCAGCAGCTTCAGTTTAGAGCAGGTTGGCTACACCTTC.

V is TRBV7-2 and J is TRBJ1-2; TRBD1 matches 8 bases. The CDR3 consists of 16 residues. Germline values: CDR1 SGHTA, CDR2 FQGNSA. J was trimmed by 2 bases and V by 0 bases; bases with no gene match: 5. The CDR3 loop reads CASSLATQGANYGYTF. DNA of the CDR3: TGTGCCAGCAGCTTAGCCACCCAGGGGGCAAACTATGGCTACACCTTC.

This clone turned up a few times. This rearrangement joins TRBV19 to TRBJ1-5; TRBD1 matches at 11 bases. V was pared by 2 bases and J by 5 bases, with 5 bases of the junction left unmatched. Germline V CDR1 and CDR2: LNHDA, SQIVND (reference sequence). The CDR3 loop spans 16 amino acids. CDR3 nucleotide sequence: TGTGCCAGTAGTATACTGGACAGGGGGCGGCATCAGCCCCAGCATTTT. Translated, it gives CASSILDRGRHQPQHF. The whole variable domain, remainder taken from reference TRBV19 and TRBJ1-5, is DGGITQSPKYLFRKEGQNVTLSCEQNLNHDAMYWYRQDPGQGLRLIYYSQIVNDFQKGDIAEGYSVSREKKESFPLTVTSAQKNPTAFYLCASSILDRGRHQPQHFGDGTRLSIL.

This chain uses TRBV7-6 with TRBJ2-7, with TRBD1 matching 7 bases. This CDR3 region has 15 residues. Per germline, CDR1 SGHVS and CDR2 FNYEAQ. The ends lost 2 bases at V and 0 bases at J; junction bases unmatched: 4. The CDR3 DNA sequence: TGTGCCAGCAGCTTAACCGGGGACAGCTCCTACGAGCAGTACTTC. Translating it yields CASSLTGDSSYEQYF.

V usage is TRBV27 and J usage is TRBJ1-5; no firm D call. Germline CDR1 is MNHEY and CDR2 is SMNVEV (reference sequence). This CDR3 has 17 residues. Trimming removed 3 bases from V and 7 bases from J, with 22 bases in between. The CDR3 sequence is CASSFLHDSLVNQPQHF. CDR3 coding DNA: TGTGCCAGCAGTTTCCTCCACGACTCGCTAGTAAACCAGCCCCAGCATTTT.

This clone was detected only a few times. This chain uses TRBV6-5 with TRBJ2-1; perhaps TRBD2 as D (5 bases). Trimming took 0 bases from V and 7 from J, leaving 16 bases between them. The CDR3 is 16 residues long. CDR1 MNHEY and CDR2 SVGAGI come from the germline V gene. This CDR3 is CASSYSGPYSGNEQFF. As DNA, the CDR3 is TGTGCCAGCAGTTACTCCGGGCCCTATTCGGGGAATGAGCAGTTCTTC.

This clone was detected only a few times. The V gene is TRBV7-2, the J gene TRBJ2-1; 9 bases align to TRBD2. The CDR3 spans 16 residues. Germline CDR1 reads SGHTA; CDR2 reads FQGNSA. Losses at the gene ends were 6 bases for V and 5 bases for J; bases not matched to a gene: 11. CDR3 loop: CASSSRASGKNNEQFF. The CDR3 region has the DNA TGTGCCAGCAGTTCGCGAGCTAGCGGGAAGAACAATGAGCAGTTCTTC.

This chain connects TRBV19 to TRBJ1-2; D not resolved. CDR3 size: 11 residues. Trimming removed 3 bases from V and 8 bases from J, with 7 bases in between. The germline V gene encodes CDR1 LNHDA and CDR2 SQIVND (reference sequence). CDR3 DNA sequence: TGTGCCAGTAGTATCGGGGTCGGCTACACCTTC. Translated, it gives CASSIGVGYTF.

The table lists this clone with a few counts. In nucleotides, the CDR3 is TGTGCCAGCAGCTTAACAGGGTACGGCTACACCTTC. Amino acid sequence: CASSLTGYGYTF. This rearrangement joins TRBV7-2 to TRBJ1-2; D may be TRBD1 (6 bases). Germline values: CDR1 SGHTA, CDR2 FQGNSA. V dropped 2 bases and J dropped 8 bases, with 9 bases sitting between them. This CDR3 is 12 amino acids long.

This chain joins TRBV6-5 and TRBJ1-1; maybe TRBD1 (5 bases). This CDR3 region has 13 residues. V was cut by 4 bases and J by 5 bases, with 11 bases left in between. CDR1 and CDR2 from the germline V gene are MNHEY and SVGAGI. The CDR3 here is CASSSNRLTEAFF. CDR3 bases: TGTGCCAGCAGTTCGAACAGGCTGACTGAAGCTTTCTTT.

The rearrangement uses TRBV6-1 and TRBJ1-5, with 8 bases matching TRBD1. V was clipped by 7 bases and J by 3 bases; unmatched bases: 8. Per germline, CDR1 MNHNS and CDR2 SASEGT. The length of the CDR3 is 15 residues. The CDR3 DNA is TGTGCCAGCACGGGGGGCAGGGGGCTCAATCAGCCCCAGCATTTT. Encoded protein: CASTGGRGLNQPQHF.

V usage is TRBV7-2 and J usage is TRBJ2-5, with 13 bases identical to TRBD2. This CDR3 contains 14 residues. CDR1 is SGHTA and CDR2 is FQGNSA in the germline V gene. The V and J ends lost 5 bases and 5 bases, in that order; junction bases with no gene match: 2. The CDR3 protein is CASSPGLAGETQYF. In nucleotides, the CDR3 is TGTGCCAGCAGCCCGGGACTAGCGGGGGAGACCCAGTACTTC.

The rearrangement links TRBV6-1 to TRBJ1-5; the D is unclear. The CDR3 runs to 13 residues. Germline-derived CDR1 and CDR2 are MNHNS and SASEGT. The V and J ends lost 4 bases and 0 bases respectively, with 4 bases between them. CDR3 nucleotide sequence: TGTGCCAGCAGTGCAGATAGCAATCAGCCCCAGCATTTT. Translating gives CASSADSNQPQHF.

The V and J genes are TRBV4-1 and TRBJ2-3; D is possibly TRBD2 (5 bases). Trimming cost V 4 bases and J 6 bases, with 20 bases left between them. The CDR3 sequence is 16 residues long. Germline V gene sequence: CDR1 MGHRA, CDR2 YSYEKL. In DNA form, the CDR3 reads TGCGCCAGCAGCCGAGAAGCGGTACCTTCTCCTGATACGCAGTATTTT. This sequence encodes CASSREAVPSPDTQYF.

The chain recombines TRBV30 with TRBJ1-2, with TRBD1 identical over 7 bases. Germline V lookup: CDR1 GTSNPN, CDR2 SVGIG (reference sequence). V lost 3 bases to trimming and J lost 5 bases; unmatched junction nucleotides: 12. The CDR3 spans 15 residues. The CDR3 spells CAWSVSGTARYGYTF. The CDR3 coding sequence is TGTGCCTGGAGCGTCTCCGGGACAGCCCGTTATGGCTACACCTTC.

DNA of the CDR3: TGTGCCAGCAGTGTACAGGGCAACTATGGCTACACCTTC. It encodes CASSVQGNYGYTF. The gene calls are TRBV25-1 and TRBJ1-2; possible D gene TRBD1, 6 bases. Germline-derived CDR1 and CDR2 are MGHDK and SYGVNS. V was cut by 4 bases and J by 2 bases, with 8 bases left in between. The CDR3 loop spans 13 amino acids.

The rearrangement joins TRBV5-1 to TRBJ1-5; D gene ambiguous. CDR3 length: 15 amino acids. Looked up from germline, CDR1 is SGHRS and CDR2 is YFSETQ. V gave up 0 bases and J gave up 0 bases, with 7 bases separating them. This CDR3 is CASSLGHNSNQPQHF. The CDR3 DNA sequence: TGCGCCAGCAGCTTGGGGCACAATAGCAATCAGCCCCAGCATTTT.

V gene TRBV7-2 combines with J gene TRBJ1-5; TRBD1 is a possible D gene (6 bases). The CDR3 is 15 amino acids. The germline V and J ends were trimmed by 5 bases and 2 bases, with 13 bases remaining between them. Germline assignment: CDR1 SGHTA and CDR2 FQGNSA. This chain's CDR3 is CASSPTQGGNQPQHF. For the CDR3, the DNA is TGTGCCAGCAGCCCAACACAGGGTGGCAATCAGCCCCAGCATTTT.

The J gene is TRBJ1-1, the V gene TRBV19, with 10 bases lining up with TRBD1. Germline lookup yields CDR1 LNHDA and CDR2 SQIVND (reference sequence). The CDR3 is made up of 16 amino acids. V dropped 6 bases and J dropped 5; count of bases not matched to a gene: 12. The CDR3 DNA reads TGTGCCAGTAGAAAAACACCGGGACAGGGGTGGACTGAAGCTTTCTTT. Amino acid sequence: CASRKTPGQGWTEAFF.

This clone came up once. The chain joins TRBV30 to TRBJ1-6; 9 bases line up with TRBD1. CDR3 length: 14 amino acids. The germline gives CDR1 GTSNPN, CDR2 SVGIG (reference sequence). After removal of 5 bases from V and 10 bases from J, the junction contained 9 bases not matched to a gene. The CDR3 sequence: CAWGQTGGGSPLHF. The CDR3 coding sequence is TGTGCCTGGGGACAGACAGGGGGAGGGTCACCCCTCCACTTT. Together with reference TRBV30 and TRBJ1-6, the CDR3 gives the full variable domain: SQTIHQWPATLVQPVGSPLSLECTVEGTSNPNLYWYRQAAGRGLQLLFYSVGIGQISSEVPQNLSASRPQDRQFILSSKKLLLSDSGFYLCAWGQTGGGSPLHFGNGTRLTVT.

The V gene is TRBV7-6, the J gene TRBJ2-1; D call uncertain. This CDR3 comprises 12 residues. Trimming left V 6 bases short and J 5 bases short, with 8 bases between. Looked up from germline, CDR1 is SGHVS and CDR2 is FNYEAQ. In nucleotides, the CDR3 is TGTGCCAGCAGAACCAGGAACAATGAGCAGTTCTTC. Amino acid sequence: CASRTRNNEQFF.

The CDR3 reads CASIHTTGFSGANVLTF. For the CDR3, the DNA is TGTGCCAGCATCCATACTACTGGGTTTTCTGGGGCCAACGTCCTGACTTTC. The chain is built from TRBV5-5 and TRBJ2-6; no definite D call. Trimming pared 6 bases from V and 1 base from J, leaving 17 bases between. This CDR3 spans 17 amino acids. In germline, CDR1 is SGHKS, CDR2 YYEKEE (reference sequence).

This rearrangement joins TRBV4-1 to TRBJ1-1; 7 bases are a match to TRBD1. Germline loops: CDR1 MGHRA, CDR2 YSYEKL. V shed 4 bases and J 0 bases; nucleotides not matched to a gene: 5. The CDR3 has 15 residues. CDR3 sequence: CASSLLQGMNTEAFF. CDR3 nucleotides: TGCGCCAGCAGCCTTCTACAGGGGATGAACACTGAAGCTTTCTTT.

In its sample, this clone was seen many times. J is TRBJ1-2 and V is TRBV19; 7 nucleotides match TRBD1. This CDR3 spans 14 amino acids. Germline trimming cut 3 bases from V and 4 bases from J; bases unmatched to any gene: 5. Germline-derived CDR1 and CDR2 are LNHDA and SQIVND (reference sequence). This CDR3 is CASSMGDRVYGYTF. Here the CDR3 DNA reads TGTGCCAGTAGTATGGGAGACAGGGTCTATGGCTACACCTTC.

The rearrangement links TRBV6-1 to TRBJ2-3; TRBD1 is a possible D gene (5 bases). The germline V gene has CDR1 MNHNS and CDR2 SASEGT. Trimming cost V 5 bases and J 4 bases, with 13 bases left between them. The CDR3 runs to 14 residues. As DNA, the CDR3 is TGTGCCAGCAGTCCCAGGGAAAGCTCAGATACGCAGTATTTT. This sequence encodes CASSPRESSDTQYF.

This chain connects TRBV5-6 to TRBJ2-5, with D possibly matching TRBD2 (5 bases). The closer fit of TRBJ2-7 to the DNA end suggests the J call may be wrong. The CDR3 has 15 residues. Looked up from germline, CDR1 is SGHDT and CDR2 is YYEEEE. CDR3 sequence (DNA): TGTGCCAGCAGCTTCGGACGGAGGAGCTCCTACGAGCAGTACTTC. It yields the protein CASSFGRRSSYEQYF.

V usage is TRBV10-3 and J usage is TRBJ1-1; D remains ambiguous. CDR1 is ENHRY, CDR2 SYGVKD, per germline. The CDR3 extends over 15 amino acids. Trimming cost V 0 bases and J 7 bases, with 15 bases left between them. The CDR3 here is CAISESLWQRVEAFF. The CDR3 region has the DNA TGTGCCATCAGTGAGTCGCTTTGGCAGAGGGTTGAAGCTTTCTTT.